Presented here are 21 T cell receptor beta chains from one specimen sequenced in a study of metastatic and nonmetastatic thyroid tumors. All patients reached thyroid surgery having received no treatment beforehand. TCRdb re-called clones from the PCR reads using MiXCR. The sample holds 20,000 or so clones; approximately 12% are singletons and the top ten take 6.2%. Input material: blood. The receptor set was obtained from a male donor with papillary thyroid cancer or a benign thyroid nodule (not recorded which). Some clones in this sample may be carry-over from other donors' samples.

Points on this clone: At one boundary the junction diverges from the germline segment, which might be a read error. The genes are TRBV19 and TRBJ2-6, with D tentatively TRBD2 (7 bases). CDR1 and CDR2 from the germline V gene are LNHDA and SQIVND (reference sequence). There are 16 residues in the CDR3. The CDR3 nucleotides are TGTGCCAGTCGACGGGGGGCGTCCTCTGGGGCCAGCGTCCTGACTTTC. It translates to CASRRGASSGASVLTF.

This clone is labeled as medium-sized. The CDR3 nucleotides are TGTGCCAGCAGTCTCGGTGGCTCTGGAAACACCATATATTTT. The encoded protein is CASSLGGSGNTIYF. The chain links TRBV28 to TRBJ1-3; D gene uncertain. CDR1 and CDR2 (germline): MDHEN, SYDVKM. Trimming stripped 5 bases from V and 0 bases from J, with 8 bases between. CDR3 size: 14 residues.

In its sample, this clone ranks as medium-sized (0.01 to 0.1%). The identical CDR3 is also encoded by other nucleotide sequences in the sample. This chain links TRBV27 with TRBJ2-7; tentatively, D is TRBD2 (6 bases). The germline V gene has CDR1 MNHEY and CDR2 SMNVEV (reference sequence). The V and J ends lost 3 bases and 3 bases respectively, with 15 bases between them. This CDR3 is 15 amino acids long. The CDR3, as DNA: TGTGCCAGCAGTTTGATGGCGGGGAACAACTACGAGCAGTACTTC. Residues: CASSLMAGNNYEQYF.

This clone was detected only a few times. CDR3 loop: CASSKDWAYEQYF. The CDR3 nucleotides are TGTGCCAGCAGCAAGGACTGGGCCTACGAGCAGTACTTC. V usage is TRBV6-2 or TRBV6-3 and J usage is TRBJ2-7; TRBD2 is a possible D gene (5 bases). Deletions cut 6 bases from V and 2 bases from J, with 11 bases between. CDR3 size: 13 residues. The germline gives CDR1 MNHEY, CDR2 SVGEGT.

The chain uses TRBV6-4 and TRBJ2-7, with D uncertain. Per the germline V gene, CDR1 is MRHNA and CDR2 is SNTAGT. The CDR3 spans 11 residues. V shed 9 bases and J shed 2 bases, with 8 bases lying between them. CDR3 DNA: TGTGCCAGGGTGGGCCCCTACGAGCAGTACTTC. Translation: CARVGPYEQYF.

In its sample, this clone was seen a few times. V usage is TRBV6-2 or TRBV6-3 and J usage is TRBJ2-3; no clear D. V lost 2 bases to trimming and J lost 9 bases, with 6 bases between them. CDR3 length: 11 amino acids. Per the germline V gene, CDR1 is MNHEY and CDR2 is SVGEGT. The CDR3 sequence: CASSYDQTQYF. The CDR3 DNA reads TGTGCCAGCAGTTACGATCAGACGCAGTATTTT.

This clone was counted a few times. This sequence joins TRBV10-2 and TRBJ2-7, with TRBD1 identical over 7 bases. Trimming took 10 bases from V and 0 from J; bases not matched to a gene: 9. The CDR3 loop spans 14 amino acids. Germline V CDR1 and CDR2: WSHSY, SAAADI. CDR3: CATDEGDSSYEQYF. CDR3 DNA sequence: TGCGCCACCGATGAGGGGGACAGCTCCTACGAGCAGTACTTC.

This clone was observed many times. The rearrangement joins TRBV5-4 to TRBJ2-3; D is ambiguous. CDR3 size: 11 residues. CDR1 is SGHNT and CDR2 is YYREEE in the germline V gene (reference sequence). V gave up 2 bases and J gave up 4 bases, with 2 bases separating them. CDR3 DNA: TGTGCCAGCAGCTTATCAGATACGCAGTATTTT. It encodes CASSLSDTQYF.

The chain recombines TRBV19 with TRBJ2-7; TRBD2 aligns across 11 bases. The CDR3 has 14 amino acids. With 6 bases clipped from V and 0 bases from J, the junction kept 1 base outside the gene matches. Germline CDR1 and CDR2: LNHDA and SQIVND (reference sequence). The CDR3 coding sequence is TGTGCCAGTAGAACTAGCGGGAGCTCCTACGAGCAGTACTTC. It codes for CASRTSGSSYEQYF.

The V and J genes are TRBV7-8 and TRBJ2-7, with 10 bases aligning to TRBD1. Trimming removed 4 bases from V and 1 base from J; junction bases left unmatched: 7. This CDR3 has 16 amino acids. CDR1 is SGHVS and CDR2 is FQNEAQ in the germline V gene. The CDR3 protein is CASSCRDRGPSYEQYF. The CDR3, as DNA: TGTGCCAGCAGCTGCCGGGACAGGGGACCTTCCTACGAGCAGTACTTC.

This clone is medium-sized. J is TRBJ1-2 and V is TRBV6-1; D gene uncertain. V lost 6 bases, J lost 6 bases, and 11 bases lay in between. The CDR3 runs 12 residues. Germline V lookup: CDR1 MNHNS, CDR2 SASEGT. This CDR3 is CASSGDSDGYTF. In DNA form, the CDR3 reads TGTGCCAGCAGCGGTGATTCCGATGGCTACACCTTC.

This CDR3 is CSWTGENPNTGELFF. DNA of the CDR3: TGCAGCTGGACAGGGGAGAATCCGAACACCGGGGAGCTGTTTTTT. The genes are TRBV29-1 and TRBJ2-2, with TRBD1 identical over 9 bases. Germline assignment: CDR1 SQVTM and CDR2 ANQGSEA. The CDR3 consists of 15 residues. V lost 8 bases and J lost 0; bases outside the gene matches: 7.

Sample share makes this clone medium-sized. The chain joins TRBV28 to TRBJ2-7; D perhaps matches TRBD2 (6 bases). The ends were cut back, 4 bases at V and 9 bases at J, with 13 bases in the middle. The CDR3 loop spans 12 amino acids. From germline, CDR1 is MDHEN and CDR2 SYDVKM. The CDR3 protein is CASSSGTARQYF. Written as DNA, the CDR3 is TGTGCCAGCAGTTCCGGGACTGCCCGGCAGTACTTC.

The chain joins TRBV19 to TRBJ2-3; maybe TRBD1 (5 bases). Looked up from germline, CDR1 is LNHDA and CDR2 is SQIVND (reference sequence). Trimming shortened V by 0 bases and J by 1 base, and 8 bases separated the two germline ends. The CDR3 consists of 15 residues. CDR3 nucleotides: TGTGCCAGTAGTATAGAAGGGGTAGGCACAGATACGCAGTATTTT. Translated, it gives CASSIEGVGTDTQYF.

The chain's CDR3 is CATNKSPNSPLHF. The CDR3 DNA reads as TGTGCCACCAACAAGAGCCCTAATTCACCCCTCCACTTT. The V gene is TRBV19, the J gene TRBJ1-6, with unresolved D. Germline CDR1 reads LNHDA; CDR2 reads SQIVND (reference sequence). The length of the CDR3 is 13 residues. Trimming removed 10 bases from V and 6 bases from J, with 13 bases in between.

The chain joins TRBV24-1 to TRBJ2-7; possibly TRBD1 or TRBD2 for D (5 bases each). This CDR3 is 14 amino acids long. V was clipped by 6 bases and J by 0 bases, with 11 bases between them. From germline, CDR1 is KGHDR and CDR2 SFDVKD. CDR3 DNA sequence: TGTGCCACCAGTTATAAGGGGACCTCCTACGAGCAGTACTTC. It encodes CATSYKGTSYEQYF.

This clone has a handful of counts. The chain has TRBV6-2 or TRBV6-3 and TRBJ1-2; D unresolved. This CDR3 contains 14 residues. V lost 0 bases to trimming and J lost 8 bases, with 13 bases between them. The germline gives CDR1 MNHEY, CDR2 SVGEGT. The CDR3 loop reads CASSYSFSGGGYTF. As DNA, the CDR3 is TGTGCCAGCAGTTACTCGTTTTCAGGAGGGGGCTACACCTTC.

This clone is medium-sized in the sample. J is TRBJ2-7 and V is TRBV6-1, with TRBD1 identical over 12 bases. Germline loops: CDR1 MNHNS, CDR2 SASEGT. This CDR3 has 13 residues. The CDR3 nucleotides read TGTGCTGCTAGGGGGGGACAGGGGGCTCAGCAGTACTTC. Residues: CAARGGQGAQQYF.

This clone has only a few counts. Compared with germline, one end of the junction differs, possibly owing to a read error. The J gene is TRBJ2-6, the V gene TRBV28, with D tentatively TRBD2 (6 bases). Germline CDR1 is MDHEN and CDR2 is SYDVKM. The CDR3 spans 15 residues. DNA for the CDR3: TGTGCCAGCAACAATTTCGGGACTGGGGCCAACGGCCTGACTTTC. Translation: CASNNFGTGANGLTF.

This clone was seen only a few times. The chain combines TRBV6-1 with TRBJ1-2; 9 bases are a match to TRBD1. V lost 4 bases, J lost 3 bases, and 0 bases stayed unmatched. This CDR3 contains 13 residues. CDR1 MNHNS and CDR2 SASEGT come from the germline V gene. The CDR3 DNA reads TGTGCCAGCAGTGGGGACAGGGACTATGGCTACACCTTC. Its protein product is CASSGDRDYGYTF.

The chain has TRBV19 and TRBJ1-4; D unresolved. Germline CDR1 is LNHDA and CDR2 is SQIVND (reference sequence). The CDR3 contains 15 residues. Trimming removed 5 bases from V and 7 bases from J, with 17 bases in between. CDR3 amino acids: CASSSSSGWGEKLFF. In DNA form, the CDR3 reads TGTGCCAGTAGTTCCAGCTCGGGTTGGGGTGAAAAACTGTTTTTT. Based on the CDR3 plus reference TRBV19 and TRBJ1-4, the full variable domain is DGGITQSPKYLFRKEGQNVTLSCEQNLNHDAMYWYRQDPGQGLRLIYYSQIVNDFQKGDIAEGYSVSREKKESFPLTVTSAQKNPTAFYLCASSSSSGWGEKLFFGSGTQLSVL.